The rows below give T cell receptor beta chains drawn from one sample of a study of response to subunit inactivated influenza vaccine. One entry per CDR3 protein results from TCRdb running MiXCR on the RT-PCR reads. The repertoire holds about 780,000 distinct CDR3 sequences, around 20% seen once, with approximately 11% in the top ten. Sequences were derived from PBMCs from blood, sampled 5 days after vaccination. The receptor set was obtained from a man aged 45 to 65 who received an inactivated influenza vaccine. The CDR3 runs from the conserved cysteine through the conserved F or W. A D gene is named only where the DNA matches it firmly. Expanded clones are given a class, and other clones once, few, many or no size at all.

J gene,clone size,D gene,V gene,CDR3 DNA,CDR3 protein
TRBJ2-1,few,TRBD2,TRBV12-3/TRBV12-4,TGTGCCAGCAGTTTAGAAGCGGGGGGGCACAATGAGCAGTTCTTC,CASSLEAGGHNEQFF
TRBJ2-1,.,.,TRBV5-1,TGCGCCAGCAGCTTCGACAGGTACAATGAGCAGTTCTTC,CASSFDRYNEQFF
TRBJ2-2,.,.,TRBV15,TGTGCCACCAGCAGAGATCGGGGCCTAACGAACACCGGGGAGCTGTTTTTT,CATSRDRGLTNTGELFF
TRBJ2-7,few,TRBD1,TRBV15,TGTGCCACCAGCATTGACGGGACAGGGGGCTACGAGCAGTACTTC,CATSIDGTGGYEQYF
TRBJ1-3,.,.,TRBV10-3,TGTGCCATCAGTGAGCTCGGACAGTTGGGAAACACCATATATTTT,CAISELGQLGNTIYF
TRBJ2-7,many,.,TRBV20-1,TGCAGTGCCCCTGCCAGGGGCGGCTACGAGCAGTACTTC,CSAPARGGYEQYF
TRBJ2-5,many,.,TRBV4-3,TGCGCCAGCAGCCAAGATGGAGGGAGGCAAGAGACCCAGTACTTC,CASSQDGGRQETQYF
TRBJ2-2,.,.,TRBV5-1,TGCGCCAGCAGCTTGAGTGGGCTTACATCCACCGGGGAGCTGTTTTTT,CASSLSGLTSTGELFF
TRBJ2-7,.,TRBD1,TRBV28,TGTGCCAGCAGTTTATACAGGACAGGGAGGTACGAGCAGTACTTC,CASSLYRTGRYEQYF
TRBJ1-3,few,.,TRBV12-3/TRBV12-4,TGTGCCAGCAGTTTTATAGGAAACACCATATATTTT,CASSFIGNTIYF
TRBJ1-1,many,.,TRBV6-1,TGTGCCAGCACCAAGAACATGAACACTGAAGCTTTCTTT,CASTKNMNTEAFF
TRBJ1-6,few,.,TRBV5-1,TGCGCCAGCAGCTTGGATGGGGGGCGAAATTCACCCCTCCACTTT,CASSLDGGRNSPLHF
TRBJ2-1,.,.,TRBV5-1,TGCGCCAGCAGACATCGGACCGGTAGTACCCGGGGCCCAGCGTTC,CASRHRTGSTRGPAF
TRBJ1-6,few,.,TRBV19,TGTGCCAGTTCAATCGTCGGGGGGGGCGGTAATTCACCCCTCCACTTT,CASSIVGGGGNSPLHF
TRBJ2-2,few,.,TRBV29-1,TGCAGCGTTGTCCCTGCAGGGCGGTTAACCGGGGAGCTGTTTTTT,CSVVPAGRLTGELFF
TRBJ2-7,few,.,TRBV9,TGTGCCAGCAGCGCCGGACAGAAGCAGTACTTC,CASSAGQKQYF
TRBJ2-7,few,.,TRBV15,TGTGCCACCAGCAGAGATAAGGTCCGCAGCGAGCAGTACTTC,CATSRDKVRSEQYF
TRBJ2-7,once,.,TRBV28,TGTGCCAGCAGTCAGTACGGATCCTACGAGCAGTACTTC,CASSQYGSYEQYF
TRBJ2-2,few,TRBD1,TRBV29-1,TGCAGCGTTGGAACAGGGGGCACCGGGGAGCTGTTTTTT,CSVGTGGTGELFF
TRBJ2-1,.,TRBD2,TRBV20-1,TGCAGTGCTAGTAGATCTAGCGGGAGGGCCGATGAGCAGTTCTTC,CSASRSSGRADEQFF
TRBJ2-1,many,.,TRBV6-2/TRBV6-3,TGTGCCAGCAGTTACGGGGGGTTCGGTGAGCAGTTCTTC,CASSYGGFGEQFF
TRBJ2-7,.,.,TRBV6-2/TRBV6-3,TGTGCCAGCAGTTACTCGAAAGATAAGCAGTACTTC,CASSYSKDKQYF
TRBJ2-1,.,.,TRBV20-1,TGCAGTGCTGGGACGGAGGCTTACAATGAGCAGTTCTTC,CSAGTEAYNEQFF
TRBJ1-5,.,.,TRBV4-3,TGCGCCAGCAGCCAAGACCCTCCCGGCGGCAATCAGCCCCAGCATTTT,CASSQDPPGGNQPQHF
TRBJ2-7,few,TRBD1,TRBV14,TGTGCCAGCAGCCAAGAGTGGACAGGGTACGAGCAGTACTTC,CASSQEWTGYEQYF
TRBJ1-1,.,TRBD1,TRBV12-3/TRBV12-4,TGTGCCAGCAGCCTACAGGGGGTGATCGCTGAAGCTTTCTTT,CASSLQGVIAEAFF
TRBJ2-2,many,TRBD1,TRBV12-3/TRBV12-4,TGTGCCAGCTCAACGTCGGGACAGCCTAACACCGGGGAGCTGTTTTTT,CASSTSGQPNTGELFF
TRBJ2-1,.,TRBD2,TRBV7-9,TGTGCCAGCAGCTTTTCTGGCGGGAGGATCATCGAGCAGTTCTTC,CASSFSGGRIIEQFF
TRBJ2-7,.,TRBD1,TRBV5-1,TGCGCCAGCAGCTTGGGGGACAGAACTAGCTCCTACGAGCAGTACTTC,CASSLGDRTSSYEQYF
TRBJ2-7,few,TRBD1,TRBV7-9,TGTGCCAGCAGCTCCGGGACAGGGGAACACGAGCAGTACTTC,CASSSGTGEHEQYF
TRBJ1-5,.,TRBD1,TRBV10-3,TGTGCCATCAGTGAGTCGAACAGGGGAATGAGCAATCAGCCCCAGCATTTT,CAISESNRGMSNQPQHF
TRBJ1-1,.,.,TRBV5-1,TGCGCCAGCAGCTATGAACGGTTAACGAACACTGAAGCTTTCTTT,CASSYERLTNTEAFF
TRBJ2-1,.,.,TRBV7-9,TGTGCCAGCAGATATAGGGGGGTTGAGCAGTTCTTC,CASRYRGVEQFF
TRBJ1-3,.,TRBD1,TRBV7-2,TGTGCCAGCAGCAGGGGACAGGGGGTTACTGGAAACACCATATATTTT,CASSRGQGVTGNTIYF
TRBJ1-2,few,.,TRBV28,TGTGCCAGCAGTGGACCGCATGATGGCTACACCTTC,CASSGPHDGYTF
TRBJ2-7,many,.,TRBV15,TGTGCCACCAGCAGAGAATCCGCCTACGAGCAGTACTTC,CATSRESAYEQYF
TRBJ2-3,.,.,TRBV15,TGTGCCACCAGCAAGACAGGCAGCACAGATACGCAGTATTTT,CATSKTGSTDTQYF
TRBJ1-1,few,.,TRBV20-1,TGCAGTGTCCCAAGCCGGCCAGGGGAAGCTTTCTTT,CSVPSRPGEAFF
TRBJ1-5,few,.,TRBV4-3,TGCGCCAGCAGCCAAGAATGGGGTCCGCCCCAGCATTTT,CASSQEWGPPQHF
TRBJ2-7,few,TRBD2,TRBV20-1,TGCAGTGCCCTAAGAGCGGGACTAGCGGGGGGCAGCTCCTACGAGCAGTACTTC,CSALRAGLAGGSSYEQYF
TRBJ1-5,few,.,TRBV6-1,TGTGCCAGCAGTCAGGACGGCTTACAGTGGCCCCAGCATTTT,CASSQDGLQWPQHF
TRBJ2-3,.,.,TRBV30,TGTGCCTGGAAGGTGCAGGGAACTATTGGCACAGATACGCAGTATTTT,CAWKVQGTIGTDTQYF
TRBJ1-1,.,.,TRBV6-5,TGTGCCAGCAGTTACTCGCGGGGAAGTAACACTGAAGCTTTCTTT,CASSYSRGSNTEAFF
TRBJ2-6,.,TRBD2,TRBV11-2,TGTGCCAGCAGCCCCATGCGGGGGGGTTCGGCGGGGGCCAACGTCCTGACTTTC,CASSPMRGGSAGANVLTF
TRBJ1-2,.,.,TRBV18,TGTGCCAGCTCACCACCCTCCGGGGCAGGGGCTAACTATGGCTACACCTTC,CASSPPSGAGANYGYTF
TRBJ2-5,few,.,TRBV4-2,TGTGCCAGCAGCCAGACGGGGGGCCGTCAAGAGACCCAGTACTTC,CASSQTGGRQETQYF